This T cell receptor beta chain was identified during a study of blood T cell repertoires in COVID-19. There are a few counts of this clone. Assay: immunoSEQ multiplex PCR; the TCRdb copy retains only in-frame clones and omits some. This table holds fewer than 150,000 clones, around three quarters found once. The sequence derives from a human donor in a cohort sampled during active COVID-19. Source material: peripheral blood.

CDR3 coding DNA: TGTGCCAGCGGGGGACAGGGGGATCAGCCCCAGCATTTT. Translated: CASGGQGDQPQHF. The rearrangement uses TRBV2 and TRBJ1-5; TRBD1 matches at 11 bases. Germline V gene lookup returns CDR1 SNHLY and CDR2 FYNNEI. The J segment lost 5 bases and the V segment lost 8 bases, leaving 2 bases of the junction unmatched. CDR3 length: 13 amino acids. Full variable domain (missing parts from reference TRBV2 and TRBJ1-5): EPEVTQTPSHQVTQMGQEVILRCVPISNHLYFYWYRQILGQKVEFLVSFYNNEISEKSEIFDDQFSVERPDGSNFTLKIRSTKLEDSAMYFCASGGQGDQPQHFGDGTRLSIL.